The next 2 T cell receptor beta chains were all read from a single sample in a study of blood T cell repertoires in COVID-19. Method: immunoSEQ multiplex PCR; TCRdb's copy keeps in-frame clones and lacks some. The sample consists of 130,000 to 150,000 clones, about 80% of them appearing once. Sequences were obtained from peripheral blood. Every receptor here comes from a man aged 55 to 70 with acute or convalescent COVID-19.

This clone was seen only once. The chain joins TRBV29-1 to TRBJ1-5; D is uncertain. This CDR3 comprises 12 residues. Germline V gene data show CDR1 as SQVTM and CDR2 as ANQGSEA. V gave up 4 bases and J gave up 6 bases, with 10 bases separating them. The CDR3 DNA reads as TGCAGCGTTGGATGGGAGGGTCAGCCCCAGCATTTT. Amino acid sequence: CSVGWEGQPQHF. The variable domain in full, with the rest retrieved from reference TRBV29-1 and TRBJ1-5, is SAVISQKPSRDICQRGTSLTIQCQVDSQVTMMFWYRQQPGQSLTLIATANQGSEATYESGFVIDKFPISRPNLTFSTLTVSNMSPEDSSIYLCSVGWEGQPQHFGDGTRLSIL.

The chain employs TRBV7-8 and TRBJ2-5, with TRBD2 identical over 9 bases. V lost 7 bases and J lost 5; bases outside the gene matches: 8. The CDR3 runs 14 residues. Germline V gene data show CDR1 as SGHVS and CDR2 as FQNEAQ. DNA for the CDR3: TGTGCCAGCAACACCGGGACTAGCCGTGAGACCCAGTACTTC. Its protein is CASNTGTSRETQYF. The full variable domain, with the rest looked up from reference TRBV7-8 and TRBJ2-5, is GAGVSQSPRYKVAKRGQDVALRCDPISGHVSLFWYQQALGQGPEFLTYFQNEAQLDKSGLPSDRFFAERPEGSVSTLKIQRTQQEDSAVYLCASNTGTSRETQYFGPGTRLLVL.